The present TCR beta chain was sequenced within a study of patients and donors after allogeneic stem cell transplantation. This CDR3 contains 14 residues. V was shortened by 6 bases and J by 6 bases, with 15 bases between the two germline ends. Per the germline V gene, CDR1 is MNHEY and CDR2 is SVGAGI. From the RT-PCR reads, TCRdb called clonotypes with MiXCR, one entry per CDR3 protein. The table lists around 150,000 distinct CDR3 sequences, about 32% of them singletons. Sequenced input: blood, either unsorted or a sorted T cell fraction (not recorded which). The TCR comes from a human donor who was either an allogeneic HSCT recipient or a stem cell or donor lymphocyte infusion donor (not recorded which). It is not recorded whose cells these are; they may come from a transplant donor. The chain joins TRBV6-5 to TRBJ2-1; D is unresolved. Here the CDR3 reads CASSPTQLGNEQFF. The CDR3 bases are TGTGCCAGCAGCCCGACCCAGCTCGGCAATGAGCAGTTCTTC.